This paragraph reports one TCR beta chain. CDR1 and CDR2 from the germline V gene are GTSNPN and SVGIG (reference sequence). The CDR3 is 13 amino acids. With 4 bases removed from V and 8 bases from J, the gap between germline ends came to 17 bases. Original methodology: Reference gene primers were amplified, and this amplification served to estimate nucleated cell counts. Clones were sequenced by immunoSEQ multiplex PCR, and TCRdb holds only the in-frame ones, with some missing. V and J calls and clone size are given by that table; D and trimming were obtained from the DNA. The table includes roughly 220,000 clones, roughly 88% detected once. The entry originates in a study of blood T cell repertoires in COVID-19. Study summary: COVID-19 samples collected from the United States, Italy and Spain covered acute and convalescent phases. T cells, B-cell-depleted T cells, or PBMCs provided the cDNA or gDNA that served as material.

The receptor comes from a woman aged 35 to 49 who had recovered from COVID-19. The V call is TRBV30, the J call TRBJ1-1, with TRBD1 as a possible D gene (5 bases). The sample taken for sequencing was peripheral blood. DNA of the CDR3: TGTGCCTGGATGAGAGACAGTCTAGACGAAGCTTTCTTT. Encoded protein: CAWMRDSLDEAFF.